What follows are 28 T cell receptor beta chains derived from one specimen sequenced in a study of blood T cell repertoires in COVID-19. The data were produced by immunoSEQ multiplex PCR, yet TCRdb's version contains in-frame clones alone and is incomplete. The sample holds 220,000 or so clones, about 90% seen once. Sequenced sample: PBMCs or T cells enriched from blood (not recorded which). Every receptor here comes from a man between 25 and 39 years old who had been exposed to COVID-19.

CDR3 residues: CASSQESTAVEYGYTF. Here the CDR3 DNA reads TGTGCCAGCAGCCAAGAGTCGACAGCAGTAGAGTATGGCTACACCTTC. The rearrangement uses TRBV3-1 (or the pseudogene TRBV3-2) and TRBJ1-2; maybe TRBD1 (5 bases). Trimming took off 0 bases at V and 5 bases at J, with 16 bases between the two ends. In germline, CDR1 is LGHDT, CDR2 YNNKEL (reference sequence). The CDR3 totals 16 residues.

The chain joins TRBV27 to TRBJ1-6; TRBD1 matches at 7 bases. J lost 4 bases, V lost 3 bases, and 12 bases had no gene match. The CDR3 loop spans 18 amino acids. The germline V gene encodes CDR1 MNHEY and CDR2 SMNVEV (reference sequence). CDR3 amino acids: CASSLLYTPGQYNSPLHF. The CDR3 DNA is TGTGCCAGCAGTTTGCTATACACCCCGGGACAGTATAATTCACCCCTCCACTTT.

The rearrangement links TRBV12-3 or TRBV12-4 to TRBJ1-6; 7 positions match TRBD1. The J segment lost 8 bases and the V segment lost 4 bases, leaving 2 bases of the junction unmatched. CDR3 length: 13 residues. The CDR3 nucleotides are TGTGCCAGCAGTTGGACAGGCGATTCACCCCTCCACTTT. Its translation: CASSWTGDSPLHF.

This chain connects TRBV5-4 to TRBJ2-7, with TRBD2 matching over 7 bases. The CDR3 contains 16 residues. J lost 2 bases, V lost 2 bases, and 10 bases had no gene match. The germline V gene encodes CDR1 SGHNT and CDR2 YYREEE (reference sequence). Here the CDR3 DNA reads TGTGCCAGCAGCTTTGGGTTTGGGGAGGGGACCTACGAGCAGTACTTC. This translates into CASSFGFGEGTYEQYF. Drawing the rest from reference TRBV5-4 and TRBJ2-7, the complete variable domain is ETGVTQSPTHLIKTRGQQVTLRCSSQSGHNTVSWYQQALGQGPQFIFQYYREEENGRGNFPPRFSGLQFPNYSSELNVNALELDDSALYLCASSFGFGEGTYEQYFGPGTRLTVT.

The chain couples TRBV12-3 or TRBV12-4 to TRBJ2-3; perhaps TRBD2 as D (5 bases). The V end lost 4 bases, the J end lost 8 bases, and 10 bases lay between the germline ends. There are 12 residues in the CDR3. The CDR3 spells CASSSSGGTQYF. CDR3 sequence (DNA): TGTGCCAGCAGTTCGAGCGGAGGTACGCAGTATTTT.

The chain couples TRBV25-1 to TRBJ2-5; D gene unclear. V was cut by 1 base and J by 1 base, with 13 bases left in between. The CDR3 contains 16 residues. CDR1 is MGHDK, CDR2 SYGVNS, per germline. CDR3 region: CASSELGGQAQETQYF. As DNA, the CDR3 is TGTGCCAGCAGTGAATTAGGTGGGCAAGCCCAAGAGACCCAGTACTTC. Filled out from reference TRBV25-1 and TRBJ2-5, the complete variable domain reads EADIYQTPRYLVIGTGKKITLECSQTMGHDKMYWYQQDPGMELHLIHYSYGVNSTEKGDLSSESTVSRIRTEHFPLTLESARPSHTSQYLCASSELGGQAQETQYFGPGTRLLVL.

About this clone itself: This sample also contains other DNA sequences that code for the same CDR3. The chain recombines TRBV3-1 (or the pseudogene TRBV3-2) with TRBJ2-7, with D possibly being TRBD2 (7 bases). The ends were cut back, 1 base at V and 2 bases at J, with 12 bases in the middle. Per germline, CDR1 LGHDT and CDR2 YNNKEL (reference sequence). This CDR3 region has 15 residues. CDR3 DNA sequence: TGTGCCAGCAGCCAAGGGCGGGGGCCCCCCTACGAGCAGTACTTC. Translation gives CASSQGRGPPYEQYF.

The chain links TRBV2 to TRBJ1-3; D is uncertain. The germline V and J ends were trimmed by 9 bases and 0 bases, with 15 bases remaining between them. Germline assignment: CDR1 SNHLY and CDR2 FYNNEI. The length of the CDR3 is 15 residues. CDR3 nucleotide sequence: TGTGCCAGTAGCCCGGACGGGATCTCTGGAAACACCATATATTTT. It encodes CASSPDGISGNTIYF.

The genes are TRBV2 and TRBJ1-6, with TRBD1 matching 7 bases. The ends lost 4 bases at V and 7 bases at J; junction bases unmatched: 7. CDR1 is SNHLY, CDR2 FYNNEI, per germline. The CDR3 runs to 15 residues. The CDR3 DNA reads as TGTGCCAGCAGTGTCGGACAGGCCCGCAATTCACCCCTCCACTTT. As protein: CASSVGQARNSPLHF.

This chain links TRBV4-3 with TRBJ1-2; D remains unclear. The germline V gene has CDR1 LGHNA and CDR2 YSLEER. The CDR3 length is 17 residues. V lost 1 base and J lost 0, with 15 bases in between. CDR3 in amino acids: CASSQGEVRIPNYGYTF. CDR3 bases: TGCGCCAGCAGCCAAGGTGAGGTCCGTATCCCTAACTATGGCTACACCTTC.

CDR3: CASSLEQSGGHNSPLHF. The CDR3 coding sequence is TGTGCCAGCAGCTTGGAGCAATCAGGGGGCCATAATTCACCCCTCCACTTT. The chain carries TRBV5-4 and TRBJ1-6, with 8 positions matching TRBD1. V trimming: 0 bases; J trimming: 5 bases; junction bases outside the gene matches: 7. This CDR3 region has 17 residues. The germline V gene encodes CDR1 SGHNT and CDR2 YYREEE (reference sequence).

This clone has only one observation. The chain carries TRBV11-3 and TRBJ2-6; D is undetermined. Looked up from germline, CDR1 is SGHNT and CDR2 is YENEEA. V was clipped by 3 bases and J by 4 bases, with 4 bases between them. The CDR3 contains 13 residues. CDR3: CASSFSGANVLTF. CDR3 in DNA: TGTGCCAGCAGCTTCTCCGGGGCCAACGTCCTGACTTTC.

The chain combines TRBV24-1 with TRBJ2-3; 7 nucleotides agree with TRBD2. The germline CDR1 and CDR2 sequences are KGHDR and SFDVKD. This CDR3 has 19 amino acids. With V trimmed by 3 bases and J by 0 bases, 14 bases remained unmatched. CDR3 sequence (DNA): TGTGCCACCAGTGATACCAGTGGAGCGGGGTCTCTGAGCACAGATACGCAGTATTTT. Its translation: CATSDTSGAGSLSTDTQYF.

This chain connects TRBV7-3 to TRBJ1-6; maybe TRBD1 (5 bases). The V and J ends lost 4 bases and 1 base respectively, with 8 bases between them. Germline CDR1 reads SGHTA; CDR2 reads FQGTGA. This CDR3 is built from 15 residues. CDR3 residues: CASSSGTSYNSPLHF. CDR3 DNA: TGTGCCAGCAGCTCAGGGACTTCCTATAATTCACCCCTCCACTTT.

The chain is built from TRBV6-5 and TRBJ2-1, with D perhaps TRBD1 (5 bases). The germline V gene encodes CDR1 MNHEY and CDR2 SVGAGI. The CDR3 has 15 amino acids. Trimming shortened V by 2 bases and J by 8 bases, and 16 bases separated the two germline ends. This CDR3 is CASSYSRAGFYEQFF. The CDR3 DNA is TGTGCCAGCAGTTACAGCCGGGCAGGGTTTTATGAGCAGTTCTTC.

This chain joins TRBV3-1 (or the pseudogene TRBV3-2) and TRBJ2-5; 7 positions match TRBD1. The germline CDR1 and CDR2 sequences are LGHDT and YNNKEL (reference sequence). Germline trimming cut 6 bases from V and 5 bases from J; bases unmatched to any gene: 3. The CDR3 loop spans 12 amino acids. The DNA for the CDR3 is TGTGCCAGCAGAGGGACAGATGAGACCCAGTACTTC. Protein: CASRGTDETQYF.

This rearrangement joins TRBV7-9 to TRBJ1-4, with TRBD1 identical over 7 bases. The V segment lost 6 bases and the J segment 4 bases; nucleotides outside the gene matches: 11. CDR1 is SEHNR and CDR2 is FQNEAQ in the germline V gene (reference sequence). CDR3 length: 16 amino acids. The CDR3 bases are TGTGCCAGCAGGCCGTCGATGGGGACAGTTAATGAAAAACTGTTTTTT. Encoded protein: CASRPSMGTVNEKLFF.

V usage is TRBV19 and J usage is TRBJ2-2; 9 bases are a match to TRBD1. CDR1 is LNHDA, CDR2 SQIVND, per germline (reference sequence). The CDR3 runs to 17 residues. Trimming took 2 bases from V and 6 from J; bases not matched to a gene: 10. This chain's CDR3 is CASSIRVRTGVAGELFF. The CDR3 nucleotides read TGTGCCAGTAGTATACGCGTTAGGACAGGGGTGGCCGGGGAGCTGTTTTTT.

The V gene is TRBV7-9, the J gene TRBJ2-3; 13 bases are shared with TRBD2. Trimming removed 6 bases from V and 1 base from J; junction bases left unmatched: 7. This CDR3 region has 17 residues. The germline CDR1 and CDR2 sequences are SEHNR and FQNEAQ (reference sequence). This CDR3 is CASSPGLAGARTDTQYF. The CDR3 coding sequence is TGTGCCAGCAGTCCAGGACTAGCGGGGGCCCGCACAGATACGCAGTATTTT.

This chain uses TRBV11-3 with TRBJ2-1, with 11 nucleotides matching TRBD2. The junction had 3 bases not matched to a gene; V was cut back by 5 bases and J by 9 bases. The CDR3 extends over 13 amino acids. CDR1 is SGHNT and CDR2 is YENEEA in the germline V gene. CDR3 sequence: CASSLGLAGEQFF. The CDR3 DNA sequence: TGTGCCAGCAGCCTCGGACTAGCGGGTGAGCAGTTCTTC. Supplemented by reference TRBV11-3 and TRBJ2-1, the full variable domain reads EAGVVQSPRYKIIEKKQPVAFWCNPISGHNTLYWYLQNLGQGPELLIRYENEEAVDDSQLPKDRFSAERLKGVDSTLKIQPAELGDSAVYLCASSLGLAGEQFFGPGTRLTVL.

The V call is TRBV5-4, the J call TRBJ1-4; D unresolved. Trimming left V 4 bases short and J 4 bases short, with 8 bases between. The CDR3 loop spans 13 amino acids. The V gene's germline CDR1 is SGHNT and CDR2 YYREEE (reference sequence). Written as DNA, the CDR3 is TGTGCCAGCAGCCTGTCGGGTAATGAAAAACTGTTTTTT. It yields the protein CASSLSGNEKLFF.

The rearrangement joins TRBV6-5 to TRBJ2-7; 7 nucleotides align to TRBD2. Germline V gives CDR1 MNHEY, CDR2 SVGAGI. CDR3 length: 15 residues. V shed 5 bases and J 7 bases; nucleotides not matched to a gene: 14. CDR3 sequence reads: CASSLTGGGAREQYF. The DNA of the CDR3 is TGTGCCAGCAGTCTCACTGGGGGAGGGGCCCGAGAGCAGTACTTC.

This rearrangement joins TRBV13 to TRBJ2-5; TRBD2 is a possible D gene (6 bases). The CDR3 extends over 15 amino acids. Per germline, CDR1 PRHDT and CDR2 FYEKMQ (reference sequence). Trimming shortened V by 5 bases and J by 4 bases, and 17 bases separated the two germline ends. CDR3 amino acids: CASSPRAHGGETQYF. CDR3 in DNA: TGTGCCAGCAGCCCCCGGGCCCACGGGGGAGAGACCCAGTACTTC.

V gene TRBV5-1 combines with J gene TRBJ1-5; D perhaps matches TRBD1 (5 bases). The CDR3 is 16 residues long. V gave up 1 base and J gave up 0 bases, with 11 bases separating them. Germline-derived CDR1 and CDR2 are SGHRS and YFSETQ. The CDR3 DNA is TGCGCCAGCAGCTTGTCAGGGCACGTTAGCAATCAGCCCCAGCATTTT. Translated, it gives CASSLSGHVSNQPQHF.

J is TRBJ1-6 and V is TRBV7-2, with D maybe TRBD1 (6 bases). Per germline, CDR1 SGHTA and CDR2 FQGNSA. V gave up 4 bases and J gave up 0 bases, with 10 bases separating them. This CDR3 spans 16 amino acids. CDR3 coding DNA: TGTGCCAGCAGCTCCGGACAGAGCTCCTATAATTCACCCCTCCACTTT. Protein product: CASSSGQSSYNSPLHF.

The chain recombines TRBV20-1 with TRBJ2-4; 7 bases are a match to TRBD1. Germline V gene data show CDR1 as DFQATT and CDR2 as SNEGSKA (reference sequence). Trimming cost V 4 bases and J 9 bases; bases outside gene matches: 3. The CDR3 is 11 amino acids. The CDR3 coding sequence is TGCAGTGCTAACAGGGGAACCATTCAGTACTTC. Translated, it gives CSANRGTIQYF.

The chain uses TRBV18 and TRBJ1-3; weak D call: TRBD1 (5 bases). Per the germline V gene, CDR1 is KGHSH and CDR2 is LQKENI. The V end was cut by 3 bases, the J end by 1 base, with 10 bases between. This CDR3 region has 15 residues. The CDR3 region has the DNA TGTGCCAGCTCACCCCTCGGGGGTTCTGGAAACACCATATATTTT. It encodes CASSPLGGSGNTIYF.

The rearrangement joins TRBV11-2 to TRBJ2-5, with 9 nucleotides matching TRBD1. Germline V gene lookup returns CDR1 SGHAT and CDR2 FQNNGV. The CDR3 has 15 residues. Trimming removed 3 bases from V and 3 bases from J; junction bases left unmatched: 5. DNA for the CDR3: TGTGCCAGCAGCTTGGGGACAGGGTTTGAAGAGACCCAGTACTTC. Protein: CASSLGTGFEETQYF.